These T cell receptor beta chains were read from a single sample in a study of regulatory T cells in long-lasting Graves disease. TCRdb re-called the multiplex PCR reads through MiXCR, storing one row per CDR3 protein. The sample lists about 470,000 distinct CDR3 sequences; less than 25% were seen once. The sequencing here drew on peripheral blood mononuclear cells (PBMCs), taken when the disease was refractory, from a patient treated with antithyroid drugs. The receptors were sampled from a female donor with Graves disease. The CDR3 runs from the conserved cysteine through the conserved F or W. The D gene is left open where the match is weak. The size of a clone is reported for some rows only, either as once, few or many, or as a class for expanded clones.

J gene: TRBJ2-7; D gene: -; V gene: TRBV5-1; clone size: few; CDR3 protein: CASRRLRTEPYEQYF; CDR3 DNA: TGCGCCAGCAGAAGGTTGAGGACGGAGCCCTACGAGCAGTACTTC
J gene: TRBJ2-2; D gene: -; V gene: TRBV27; clone size: many; CDR3 protein: CASSPLGASGTGELFF; CDR3 DNA: TGTGCCAGCAGTCCGCTGGGAGCATCAGGGACCGGGGAGCTGTTTTTT
J gene: TRBJ1-5; D gene: -; V gene: TRBV4-1; clone size: -; CDR3 protein: CASSQEDLTGHQPQHF; CDR3 DNA: TGCGCCAGCAGCCAAGAAGATCTAACAGGGCATCAGCCCCAGCATTTT
J gene: TRBJ1-1; D gene: -; V gene: TRBV27; clone size: few; CDR3 protein: CASRGPGGALFTEAFF; CDR3 DNA: TGTGCCAGCAGGGGTCCTGGGGGGGCCCTATTCACTGAAGCTTTCTTT
J gene: TRBJ1-2; D gene: TRBD1; V gene: TRBV27; clone size: many; CDR3 protein: CASRPTGLYGYTF; CDR3 DNA: TGTGCCAGCAGACCGACAGGGCTCTATGGCTACACCTTC
J gene: TRBJ1-2; D gene: TRBD1; V gene: TRBV6-1; clone size: many; CDR3 protein: CASRRGTGRSTYGYTF; CDR3 DNA: TGTGCCAGCAGGAGAGGGACAGGGAGATCGACATATGGCTACACCTTC
J gene: TRBJ2-7; D gene: TRBD2; V gene: TRBV7-2; clone size: many; CDR3 protein: CASSLGGGALSYEQYF; CDR3 DNA: TGTGCCAGCAGCTTAGGCGGGGGGGCCCTATCCTACGAGCAGTACTTC
J gene: TRBJ1-4; D gene: -; V gene: TRBV20-1; clone size: -; CDR3 protein: CSADTGATNEKLFF; CDR3 DNA: TGCAGTGCGGATACAGGCGCAACTAATGAAAAACTGTTTTTT
J gene: TRBJ2-3; D gene: TRBD1; V gene: TRBV12-3/TRBV12-4; clone size: -; CDR3 protein: CASSLGQGAGTQYF; CDR3 DNA: TGTGCCAGCAGTTTAGGGCAGGGGGCCGGTACGCAGTATTTT
J gene: TRBJ1-1; D gene: -; V gene: TRBV6-1; clone size: many; CDR3 protein: CAIDRNEAFF; CDR3 DNA: TGTGCCATAGACAGGAATGAAGCTTTCTTT
J gene: TRBJ2-7; D gene: TRBD2; V gene: TRBV28; clone size: few; CDR3 protein: CASSRLAGENEQYF; CDR3 DNA: TGTGCCAGCAGCAGACTAGCGGGAGAGAACGAGCAGTACTTC
J gene: TRBJ1-1; D gene: -; V gene: TRBV19; clone size: -; CDR3 protein: CASSIWGSVTEAFF; CDR3 DNA: TGTGCCAGTAGTATATGGGGGTCGGTCACTGAAGCTTTCTTT
J gene: TRBJ1-1; D gene: -; V gene: TRBV28; clone size: many; CDR3 protein: CASRNRQVEAEAFF; CDR3 DNA: TGTGCCAGCAGGAATAGACAGGTAGAGGCTGAAGCTTTCTTT
J gene: TRBJ1-1; D gene: TRBD1; V gene: TRBV7-3; clone size: few; CDR3 protein: CASSYRGGYTEAFF; CDR3 DNA: TGTGCCAGCAGTTACAGGGGAGGATACACTGAAGCTTTCTTT
J gene: TRBJ1-5; D gene: -; V gene: TRBV19; clone size: -; CDR3 protein: CASSIGQVGQPQHF; CDR3 DNA: TGTGCCAGTAGTATAGGACAGGTAGGCCAGCCCCAGCATTTT
J gene: TRBJ1-1; D gene: TRBD1; V gene: TRBV6-2/TRBV6-3; clone size: many; CDR3 protein: CASRSGTGGGTEAFF; CDR3 DNA: TGTGCCAGCAGATCCGGGACAGGGGGCGGGACTGAAGCTTTCTTT
J gene: TRBJ2-7; D gene: TRBD2; V gene: TRBV20-1; clone size: -; CDR3 protein: CSAAGLAGGDYEQYF; CDR3 DNA: TGCAGTGCTGCAGGACTAGCGGGAGGGGATTACGAGCAGTACTTC
J gene: TRBJ1-2; D gene: -; V gene: TRBV29-1; clone size: many; CDR3 protein: CSVDNREGGYTF; CDR3 DNA: TGCAGCGTCGATAACAGGGAGGGTGGCTACACCTTC
J gene: TRBJ1-4; D gene: -; V gene: TRBV28; clone size: many; CDR3 protein: CASSSYSEVVSEKLFF; CDR3 DNA: TGTGCCAGCAGTTCCTATTCGGAAGTAGTGAGCGAAAAACTGTTTTTT
J gene: TRBJ2-2; D gene: -; V gene: TRBV20-1; clone size: many; CDR3 protein: CSARTLERRKMNTGELFF; CDR3 DNA: TGCAGTGCTCGAACCCTAGAGAGGCGAAAGATGAACACCGGGGAGCTGTTTTTT
J gene: TRBJ1-5; D gene: -; V gene: TRBV28; clone size: many; CDR3 protein: CAITQGNQPQHF; CDR3 DNA: TGTGCCATCACCCAGGGGAATCAGCCCCAGCATTTT
J gene: TRBJ2-6; D gene: -; V gene: TRBV25-1; clone size: -; CDR3 protein: CASSEQTPFSGANVLTF; CDR3 DNA: TGTGCCAGCAGTGAGCAGACACCTTTCTCTGGGGCCAACGTCCTGACTTTC
J gene: TRBJ2-7; D gene: TRBD1; V gene: TRBV7-9; clone size: many; CDR3 protein: CASSFGQGARSYEQYF; CDR3 DNA: TGTGCCAGCAGCTTCGGACAGGGGGCGCGTTCCTACGAGCAGTACTTC
J gene: TRBJ1-2; D gene: -; V gene: TRBV6-5; clone size: many; CDR3 protein: CASSYSVTENYGYTF; CDR3 DNA: TGTGCCAGCAGTTACTCGGTGACAGAAAACTATGGCTACACCTTC
J gene: TRBJ1-1; D gene: -; V gene: TRBV28; clone size: many; CDR3 protein: CASSSKGRAEAFF; CDR3 DNA: TGTGCCAGCAGTTCAAAGGGAAGGGCTGAAGCTTTCTTT
J gene: TRBJ1-2; D gene: -; V gene: TRBV6-1; clone size: many; CDR3 protein: CASRKQGDYGYTF; CDR3 DNA: TGTGCCAGCAGAAAACAGGGAGACTATGGCTACACCTTC
J gene: TRBJ1-1; D gene: -; V gene: TRBV19; clone size: -; CDR3 protein: CASSLLTEMNTEAFF; CDR3 DNA: TGTGCCAGTAGTCTCCTAACCGAAATGAACACTGAAGCTTTCTTT
J gene: TRBJ2-2; D gene: -; V gene: TRBV6-1; clone size: many; CDR3 protein: CASSEARGELFF; CDR3 DNA: TGTGCCAGCAGTGAAGCGCGTGGGGAGCTGTTTTTT
J gene: TRBJ1-5; D gene: -; V gene: TRBV19; clone size: -; CDR3 protein: CASSIGPLRGRNSNQPQHF; CDR3 DNA: TGTGCCAGTAGTATAGGCCCCCTGCGAGGCAGGAATAGCAATCAGCCCCAGCATTTT
J gene: TRBJ2-5; D gene: TRBD1; V gene: TRBV28; clone size: many; CDR3 protein: CASSFNPGQEVQETQYF; CDR3 DNA: TGTGCCAGCAGTTTTAATCCGGGACAGGAGGTCCAAGAGACCCAGTACTTC
J gene: TRBJ1-1; D gene: -; V gene: TRBV12-3/TRBV12-4; clone size: many; CDR3 protein: CASRLGGGTEAFF; CDR3 DNA: TGTGCCAGCAGACTGGGGGGAGGCACTGAAGCTTTCTTT
J gene: TRBJ2-5; D gene: -; V gene: TRBV19; clone size: -; CDR3 protein: CASSIGHRWRINQETQYF; CDR3 DNA: TGTGCCAGTAGTATCGGACATCGATGGAGAATTAACCAAGAGACCCAGTACTTC
J gene: TRBJ1-1; D gene: TRBD1; V gene: TRBV28; clone size: many; CDR3 protein: CASSPDREGSTEAFF; CDR3 DNA: TGTGCCAGCAGCCCTGACAGGGAGGGGTCCACTGAAGCTTTCTTT
J gene: TRBJ1-2; D gene: TRBD1; V gene: TRBV7-6; clone size: many; CDR3 protein: CASSPTGEGYTF; CDR3 DNA: TGTGCCAGCAGCCCGACAGGGGAAGGCTACACCTTC
J gene: TRBJ2-7; D gene: TRBD2; V gene: TRBV13; clone size: many; CDR3 protein: CASSASGLAGVLPYEQYF; CDR3 DNA: TGTGCCAGCAGCGCTTCGGGACTAGCGGGAGTTCTGCCCTACGAGCAGTACTTC
J gene: TRBJ2-2; D gene: -; V gene: TRBV5-1; clone size: few; CDR3 protein: CASSEDITGELFF; CDR3 DNA: TGCGCCAGCAGCGAGGACATCACCGGGGAGCTGTTTTTT
J gene: TRBJ2-3; D gene: -; V gene: TRBV20-1; clone size: -; CDR3 protein: CSARDPGTDTQYF; CDR3 DNA: TGCAGTGCTAGAGATCCGGGCACAGATACGCAGTATTTT
J gene: TRBJ1-2; D gene: TRBD1; V gene: TRBV29-1; clone size: few; CDR3 protein: CSVDGQGNYGYTF; CDR3 DNA: TGCAGCGTTGATGGACAGGGTAACTATGGCTACACCTTC
J gene: TRBJ2-4; D gene: TRBD2; V gene: TRBV6-1; clone size: many; CDR3 protein: CATRDSGRAAKNIQYF; CDR3 DNA: TGTGCCACCCGTGATAGCGGGAGGGCCGCCAAAAACATTCAGTACTTC
J gene: TRBJ1-1; D gene: -; V gene: TRBV11-3; clone size: -; CDR3 protein: CASSLEQGTEAFF; CDR3 DNA: TGTGCCAGCAGCTTAGAGCAGGGGACTGAAGCTTTCTTT
J gene: TRBJ2-1; D gene: TRBD2; V gene: TRBV13; clone size: -; CDR3 protein: CASSISGTSSYNEQFF; CDR3 DNA: TGTGCCAGCAGCATTAGCGGGACTTCCTCCTACAATGAGCAGTTCTTC
J gene: TRBJ1-1; D gene: -; V gene: TRBV2; clone size: -; CDR3 protein: CASSEGEPPTEAFF; CDR3 DNA: TGTGCCAGCAGTGAGGGCGAGCCCCCCACTGAAGCTTTCTTT
J gene: TRBJ2-2; D gene: -; V gene: TRBV20-1; clone size: -; CDR3 protein: CSARTVNTGELFF; CDR3 DNA: TGCAGTGCTAGGACAGTTAACACCGGGGAGCTGTTTTTT
J gene: TRBJ1-5; D gene: TRBD1; V gene: TRBV6-1; clone size: many; CDR3 protein: CASSEFRGQDQPQHF; CDR3 DNA: TGTGCCAGCAGTGAATTTAGGGGGCAGGATCAGCCCCAGCATTTT
J gene: TRBJ2-7; D gene: TRBD1; V gene: TRBV20-1; clone size: -; CDR3 protein: CSARDWAGTGGVGEQYF; CDR3 DNA: TGCAGTGCTAGAGACTGGGCCGGGACAGGGGGCGTTGGCGAGCAGTACTTC
J gene: TRBJ2-7; D gene: -; V gene: TRBV2; clone size: many; CDR3 protein: CASSELGRGYEQYF; CDR3 DNA: TGTGCCAGCAGTGAATTGGGCAGGGGTTACGAGCAGTACTTC
J gene: TRBJ2-7; D gene: -; V gene: TRBV4-1; clone size: -; CDR3 protein: CASSQEGPAGRYEQYF; CDR3 DNA: TGCGCCAGCAGCCAAGAAGGTCCGGCAGGGCGCTACGAGCAGTACTTC
J gene: TRBJ1-1; D gene: -; V gene: TRBV3-1; clone size: many; CDR3 protein: CASSRSGGPPEAFF; CDR3 DNA: TGTGCCAGCAGCCGCTCGGGTGGACCTCCTGAAGCTTTCTTT
J gene: TRBJ2-7; D gene: -; V gene: TRBV6-1; clone size: many; CDR3 protein: CASSPTGNLVYEQYF; CDR3 DNA: TGTGCCAGCAGTCCCACAGGGAACCTGGTATACGAGCAGTACTTC